This TCR beta chain was sequenced in a study of control samples from healthy donors and cancer patients. In its sample, this clone was seen once. This CDR3 spans 11 amino acids. V lost 2 bases and J 5 bases, leaving 1 base between the germline ends. The germline V gene has CDR1 SGHDT and CDR2 YYEEEE. Here immunoSEQ multiplex PCR was the method, and the copy in TCRdb shows in-frame clones only, minus some. The table lists roughly 38,000 clones, 80% to 95% of them singletons. The sequence was collected from a woman in her fifties or sixties in good health. The chain uses TRBV5-6 and TRBJ2-2; D unclear. Material: blood. In DNA, the CDR3 is TGTGCCAGCAGCTTTACCGGGGAGCTGTTTTTT. The encoded protein is CASSFTGELFF.